Each of the 7 T cell receptor beta chains below was sequenced from the same sample in a study of cytomegalovirus exposure and HLA in healthy donors. The primer mix had 60 Vbeta and 13 Jbeta primers. The data were produced by immunoSEQ multiplex PCR, yet TCRdb's version contains in-frame clones alone and is incomplete. Among 150,000 to 200,000 clones listed, around 77% were seen once. Specimen: PBMCs. The receptor set was obtained from a woman in her twenties or thirties in good health and CMV-seronegative.

The chain's CDR3 is CASSLLGRGYEQYF. In DNA form, the CDR3 reads TGTGCCAGCAGTTTATTAGGTCGGGGCTACGAGCAGTACTTC. V and J are TRBV28 and TRBJ2-7; perhaps TRBD2 as D (5 bases). Trimming cost V 1 base and J 3 bases, with 10 bases left between them. Germline CDR1 MDHEN, CDR2 SYDVKM. This CDR3 contains 14 residues.

Only one count was recorded for this clone. The rearrangement joins TRBV18 to TRBJ2-3; TRBD2 might be the D (6 bases). Trimming pared 2 bases from V and 3 bases from J, leaving 12 bases between. Germline V gene lookup returns CDR1 KGHSH and CDR2 LQKENI. This CDR3 spans 15 amino acids. The CDR3, as DNA: TGTGCCAGCTCACCAAACGGTGGGAGGACAGATACGCAGTATTTT. Protein: CASSPNGGRTDTQYF.

The chain couples TRBV6-1 to TRBJ1-5; 7 positions agree with TRBD1. This CDR3 is built from 16 residues. Germline V lookup: CDR1 MNHNS, CDR2 SASEGT. J lost 3 bases, V lost 4 bases, and 9 bases had no gene match. The CDR3 DNA reads TGTGCCAGCAGTGCCTATCGGGACAGTTCCAATCAGCCCCAGCATTTT. Encoded protein: CASSAYRDSSNQPQHF.

The chain carries TRBV7-6 and TRBJ2-5; D gene uncertain. V was shortened by 5 bases and J by 3 bases, with 13 bases between the two germline ends. Germline lookup yields CDR1 SGHVS and CDR2 FNYEAQ. The CDR3 sequence is 14 residues long. In DNA form, the CDR3 reads TGTGCCAGCAGCCCAGCCGGCAGGAAAGAGACCCAGTACTTC. As protein: CASSPAGRKETQYF.

Worth noting for this clone: Sequence at one end of the junction differs from germline and may be a read error. The genes are TRBV7-7 and TRBJ1-5; TRBD1 might be the D (5 bases). Germline CDR1 reads SSHAT; CDR2 reads FNYEAQ (reference sequence). This CDR3 has 13 residues. The CDR3 DNA sequence: TGTGCTAGCAGCTTAGGGGAGAATCAGCCCCAGCATTTT. It translates to CASSLGENQPQHF.

The CDR3 protein is CASSFEDTSTDTQYF. CDR3 in DNA: TGCGCCAGCAGCTTTGAGGACACTAGCACAGATACGCAGTATTTT. The J gene is TRBJ2-3, the V gene TRBV5-1; the D gene is possibly TRBD1 (5 bases). This CDR3 region has 15 residues. Per germline, CDR1 SGHRS and CDR2 YFSETQ. V was cut by 2 bases and J by 0 bases, with 10 bases left in between.

V and J are TRBV6-6 and TRBJ1-3; the D gene is possibly TRBD1 (6 bases). This CDR3 is built from 15 residues. Trimming took off 7 bases at V and 0 bases at J, with 13 bases between the two ends. Germline values: CDR1 MNHNY, CDR2 SVGAGI (reference sequence). CDR3 DNA: TGTGCCAGCACCCGACAGGCTCACTCTGGAAACACCATATATTTT. This encodes CASTRQAHSGNTIYF.